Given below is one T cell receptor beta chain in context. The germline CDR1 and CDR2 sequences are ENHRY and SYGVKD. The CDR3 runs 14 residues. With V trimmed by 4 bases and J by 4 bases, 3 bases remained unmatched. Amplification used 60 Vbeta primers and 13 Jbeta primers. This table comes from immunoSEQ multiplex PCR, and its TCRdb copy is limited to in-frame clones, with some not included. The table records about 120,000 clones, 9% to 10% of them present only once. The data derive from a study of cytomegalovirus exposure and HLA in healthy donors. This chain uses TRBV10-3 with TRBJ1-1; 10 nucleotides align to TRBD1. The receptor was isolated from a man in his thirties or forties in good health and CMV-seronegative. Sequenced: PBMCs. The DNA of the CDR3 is TGTGCCATCAGTGGGACAGGGGGTATCACTGAAGCTTTCTTT. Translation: CAISGTGGITEAFF.